The next 28 T cell receptor beta chains were all read from a single sample in a study of T cell repertoires in cytomegalovirus infection. Via MiXCR, TCRdb re-called the reads, giving one row per CDR3 protein. The sample lists a few hundred thousand distinct CDR3 sequences, just under 40% occurring once. These TCRs are of unknown antigen specificity. The material sequenced was cultured PBMCs, taken from culture after CMV antigen stimulation. The receptors come from a human donor in good health (CMV status not recorded). Some clones in this sample may be carry-over from other donors' samples.

This clonotype turned up a few times. The V and J genes are TRBV7-9 and TRBJ1-5, with 10 bases matching TRBD1. The CDR3 consists of 16 residues. V lost 5 bases, J lost 0 bases, and 4 bases stayed unmatched. Germline lookup yields CDR1 SEHNR and CDR2 FQNEAQ (reference sequence). The DNA of the CDR3 is TGTGCCAGCAGCCGGGACAGGGGATATAGCAATCAGCCCCAGCATTTT. Amino acids: CASSRDRGYSNQPQHF.

This chain connects TRBV7-9 to TRBJ2-7, with D possibly matching TRBD1 (6 bases). Germline CDR1 is SEHNR and CDR2 is FQNEAQ (reference sequence). The V end lost 5 bases, the J end lost 0 bases, and 20 bases lay between the germline ends. CDR3 length: 17 amino acids. The CDR3 region is CASSPRLRDTRSYEQYF. CDR3 nucleotides: TGTGCCAGCAGCCCCCGACTCCGGGACACGCGCTCCTACGAGCAGTACTTC.

V and J are TRBV4-3 and TRBJ1-6; D gene unclear. The V and J ends lost 0 bases and 5 bases respectively, with 17 bases between them. The CDR3 spans 18 residues. Germline V gene data show CDR1 as LGHNA and CDR2 as YSLEER. CDR3 bases: TGCGCCAGCAGCCAAGATTGGCGTACTGGGAGCAATAATTCACCCCTCCACTTT. This translates into CASSQDWRTGSNNSPLHF.

The chain has TRBV20-1 and TRBJ2-3, with 10 bases lining up with TRBD2. The CDR3 has 17 residues. CDR1 is DFQATT, CDR2 SNEGSKA, per germline (reference sequence). Unmatched junction bases numbered 12, after V lost 1 base and J lost 5 bases. The DNA for the CDR3 is TGCAGTGCTAGAGTGGCCAAAGTAGCGGGAGGCTTAGATACGCAGTATTTT. This codes for CSARVAKVAGGLDTQYF.

Remarks on this clonotype: One base away lies a much larger clone, so this may be a sequencing read error. The chain couples TRBV7-2 to TRBJ2-1; 7 nucleotides agree with TRBD2. Germline V lookup: CDR1 SGHTA, CDR2 FQGNSA. The CDR3 is 12 amino acids. The J segment lost 9 bases and the V segment lost 4 bases, leaving 3 bases of the junction unmatched. In nucleotides, the CDR3 is TGTGCCAGCAGCTCCGTAGCGGGTGAGCAGTTCTTC. Protein sequence: CASSSVAGEQFF.

The chain joins TRBV10-3 to TRBJ1-2, with D tentatively TRBD1 (5 bases). The CDR3 spans 12 residues. V lost 11 bases to trimming and J lost 8 bases, with 18 bases between them. Germline V lookup: CDR1 ENHRY, CDR2 SYGVKD. The CDR3 spells CAVNPGEGGYTF. The CDR3 DNA reads as TGTGCCGTCAACCCGGGGGAAGGAGGCTACACCTTC.

V is TRBV6-1 and J is TRBJ2-3; 9 bases match TRBD2. V was pared by 6 bases and J by 2 bases, with 12 bases of the junction left unmatched. The germline V gene encodes CDR1 MNHNS and CDR2 SASEGT. CDR3 length: 17 amino acids. The DNA of the CDR3 is TGTGCCAGCAGCGAACAGGTTAGCGGGGGCCTCACAGATACGCAGTATTTT. Its protein is CASSEQVSGGLTDTQYF.

Many counts were recorded for this clonotype. The chain couples TRBV7-2 to TRBJ2-3, with 7 bases identical to TRBD2. Germline trimming cut 0 bases from V and 9 bases from J; bases unmatched to any gene: 3. Germline V gene sequence: CDR1 SGHTA, CDR2 FQGNSA. The CDR3 loop spans 13 amino acids. The CDR3 DNA sequence: TGTGCCAGCAGCTTAGCGTGGCGGGAGACGCAGTATTTT. It specifies CASSLAWRETQYF.

V is TRBV10-3 and J is TRBJ2-7, with 7 bases identical to TRBD1. The V and J ends lost 6 bases and 2 bases, in that order; junction bases with no gene match: 4. CDR3 length: 13 residues. Germline lookup yields CDR1 ENHRY and CDR2 SYGVKD. The CDR3 coding sequence is TGTGCCATCAGGGGGACAGACACCTACGAGCAGTACTTC. This encodes CAIRGTDTYEQYF.

The chain combines TRBV20-1 with TRBJ2-3; D not certain. Germline loops: CDR1 DFQATT, CDR2 SNEGSKA (reference sequence). V lost 5 bases, J lost 1 base, and 10 bases lay in between. This CDR3 has 13 residues. The CDR3 loop reads CSARFTGTDTQYF. The CDR3, as DNA: TGCAGTGCTCGATTTACAGGCACAGATACGCAGTATTTT.

This clonotype was counted many times. This chain connects TRBV7-2 to TRBJ2-3; 12 nucleotides agree with TRBD2. V gave up 5 bases and J gave up 0 bases; unmatched junction bases: 12. This CDR3 comprises 19 residues. From germline, CDR1 is SGHTA and CDR2 FQGNSA. CDR3 sequence (DNA): TGTGCCAGCAGCCTATCCACCCCTACTAGCGGGGGGAGCACAGATACGCAGTATTTT. Translating gives CASSLSTPTSGGSTDTQYF.

The V and J genes are TRBV12-3 or TRBV12-4 and TRBJ2-3, with 13 bases matching TRBD2. The CDR3 is 18 residues long. J was trimmed by 3 bases and V by 6 bases; bases with no gene match: 12. The CDR3 bases are TGTGCCAGCAGCCCAGAGAGGACTAGCGGGGGACAAACAGATACGCAGTATTTT. Amino acid sequence: CASSPERTSGGQTDTQYF.

Many counts were recorded for this clonotype. CDR3 residues: CASSAAQGSEAFF. The CDR3 DNA reads as TGTGCCAGCAGCGCGGCTCAGGGATCTGAAGCTTTCTTT. The chain couples TRBV7-8 to TRBJ1-1; maybe TRBD1 (5 bases). The V and J ends lost 5 bases and 6 bases respectively, with 13 bases between them. Germline V lookup: CDR1 SGHVS, CDR2 FQNEAQ. The CDR3 runs 13 residues.

V gene TRBV20-1 combines with J gene TRBJ2-3; TRBD2 matches 8 bases. The CDR3 runs 16 residues. Germline-derived CDR1 and CDR2 are DFQATT and SNEGSKA (reference sequence). V dropped 0 bases and J dropped 5; count of bases not matched to a gene: 10. CDR3 sequence reads: CSARDSAGGLGDTQYF. CDR3 coding DNA: TGCAGTGCTAGAGATTCGGCGGGGGGACTGGGAGATACGCAGTATTTT.

The rearrangement links TRBV7-2 to TRBJ1-4; D is undetermined. Germline lookup yields CDR1 SGHTA and CDR2 FQGNSA. Trimming took off 3 bases at V and 7 bases at J, with 15 bases between the two ends. The CDR3 runs to 15 residues. The chain's CDR3 is CASSFSSVLGEKLFF. CDR3 in DNA: TGTGCCAGCAGCTTCAGTTCAGTTCTAGGTGAAAAACTGTTTTTT.

The chain links TRBV24-1 to TRBJ2-2; D is ambiguous. Germline CDR1 reads KGHDR; CDR2 reads SFDVKD. The V end lost 4 bases, the J end lost 0 bases, and 11 bases lay between the germline ends. The CDR3 extends over 16 amino acids. The CDR3 nucleotides read TGTGCCACCAGTGACCGGACGGTAACGAACACCGGGGAGCTGTTTTTT. Residues: CATSDRTVTNTGELFF.

This clonotype has a handful of counts. The CDR3 DNA reads as TGTGCCAGCAGCTTACAGGGGCCCCAGTACTTC. Translating it yields CASSLQGPQYF. The chain uses TRBV7-2 and TRBJ2-5; possible D gene TRBD1, 6 bases. Trimming cost V 2 bases and J 9 bases, with 7 bases left between them. Germline CDR1 and CDR2: SGHTA and FQGNSA. This CDR3 has 11 amino acids. Supplemented by reference TRBV7-2 and TRBJ2-5, the full variable domain reads GAGVSQSPSNKVTEKGKDVELRCDPISGHTALYWYRQSLGQGLEFLIYFQGNSAPDKSGLPSDRFSAERTGGSVSTLTIQRTQQEDSAVYLCASSLQGPQYFGPGTRLLVL.

The gene calls are TRBV7-9 and TRBJ2-7, with 9 bases aligning to TRBD1. Looked up from germline, CDR1 is SEHNR and CDR2 is FQNEAQ (reference sequence). Trimming took 11 bases from V and 5 from J; bases not matched to a gene: 13. The CDR3 loop spans 14 amino acids. CDR3 nucleotides: TGTGCCGGACCAAGGGGGGGGACAGGGAACGAGCAGTACTTC. It codes for CAGPRGGTGNEQYF.

The gene calls are TRBV5-1 and TRBJ2-3, with a possible D match to TRBD2 (7 bases). Trimming stripped 0 bases from V and 4 bases from J, with 15 bases between. The CDR3 consists of 16 residues. Per the germline V gene, CDR1 is SGHRS and CDR2 is YFSETQ. CDR3 sequence: CASSLGGGPPPDTQYF. The CDR3 DNA reads as TGCGCCAGCAGCTTGGGCGGGGGCCCACCCCCAGATACGCAGTATTTT.

The chain employs TRBV6-2 or TRBV6-3 and TRBJ2-5, with D possibly being TRBD2 (5 bases). The germline gives CDR1 MNHEY, CDR2 SVGEGT. Trimming took off 5 bases at V and 1 base at J, with 14 bases between the two ends. The CDR3 covers 15 residues. CDR3 in DNA: TGTGCCAGCAGTCCCCGCGGAGGAGTCCAAGAGACCCAGTACTTC. Its protein product is CASSPRGGVQETQYF.

This clonotype was seen once. The chain joins TRBV19 to TRBJ2-3; 9 bases are shared with TRBD1. CDR3 length: 14 amino acids. Unmatched junction bases numbered 3, after V lost 2 bases and J lost 6 bases. From germline, CDR1 is LNHDA and CDR2 SQIVND (reference sequence). Written as DNA, the CDR3 is TGTGCCAGTAGTATAACAGGGGGCAGGGATACGCAGTATTTT. Its protein product is CASSITGGRDTQYF. The full variable domain, in which reference TRBV19 and TRBJ2-3 provide the parts outside the CDR3, is DGGITQSPKYLFRKEGQNVTLSCEQNLNHDAMYWYRQDPGQGLRLIYYSQIVNDFQKGDIAEGYSVSREKKESFPLTVTSAQKNPTAFYLCASSITGGRDTQYFGPGTRLTVL.

The V and J genes are TRBV29-1 and TRBJ1-5; 7 positions match TRBD1. Trimming at V came to 7 bases and at J to 7 bases, leaving 10 bases not matched to a gene. The CDR3 is 13 amino acids. Germline V gene lookup returns CDR1 SQVTM and CDR2 ANQGSEA. The CDR3: CSAVPAGGQPQHF. The CDR3 region has the DNA TGCAGCGCCGTACCGGCAGGGGGACAGCCCCAGCATTTT.

This clonotype was recorded at least ten times. The V gene is TRBV7-2, the J gene TRBJ1-6; 10 positions match TRBD1. This CDR3 spans 16 amino acids. The trim removed 4 bases at V and 7 bases at J, leaving 7 bases unmatched. Germline V gene lookup returns CDR1 SGHTA and CDR2 FQGNSA. The CDR3 sequence is CASSSQDRGTNSPLHF. The CDR3 DNA follows: TGTGCCAGCAGCTCCCAGGACAGGGGGACGAATTCACCCCTCCACTTT.

This clonotype appeared a few times. CDR3 amino acids: CASSDTGGGNQPQHF. CDR3 nucleotides: TGTGCCAGCTCGGACACAGGGGGCGGCAATCAGCCCCAGCATTTT. The chain is built from TRBV18 and TRBJ1-5; 9 bases align to TRBD1. The germline V gene encodes CDR1 KGHSH and CDR2 LQKENI. The CDR3 length is 15 residues. Trimming took 6 bases from V and 2 from J; bases not matched to a gene: 5. Using reference TRBV18 and TRBJ1-5 for the parts outside the CDR3, the full variable domain is NAGVMQNPRHLVRRRGQEARLRCSPMKGHSHVYWYRQLPEEGLKFMVYLQKENIIDESGMPKERFSAEFPKEGPSILRIQQVVRGDSAAYFCASSDTGGGNQPQHFGDGTRLSIL.

This clonotype was seen a few times. The chain carries TRBV7-8 and TRBJ2-1; D not certain. Deletions cut 7 bases from V and 10 bases from J, with 11 bases between. This CDR3 region has 11 residues. Germline V gives CDR1 SGHVS, CDR2 FQNEAQ. The CDR3: CASTALEEQFF. The CDR3 DNA reads as TGTGCCAGCACCGCCTTGGAGGAGCAGTTCTTC.

This chain uses TRBV4-2 with TRBJ2-1; no firm D call. The CDR3 is 16 amino acids. Looked up from germline, CDR1 is LGHNA and CDR2 is YNFKEQ. The V gene lost 2 bases and the J gene lost 0 bases, with 11 bases spanning the gap. CDR3 sequence reads: CASSQTFQSSYNEQFF. For the CDR3, the DNA is TGTGCCAGCAGCCAAACATTTCAGAGCTCCTACAATGAGCAGTTCTTC.

The J gene is TRBJ2-1, the V gene TRBV15, with 9 bases aligning to TRBD2. V dropped 3 bases and J dropped 9; count of bases not matched to a gene: 12. The CDR3 is 16 residues long. Per the germline V gene, CDR1 is LNHNV and CDR2 is YYDKDF (reference sequence). The CDR3 spells CATSSPGVAGVGEQFF. The CDR3 region has the DNA TGTGCCACCAGCAGCCCCGGGGTAGCGGGAGTGGGTGAGCAGTTCTTC.

This clonotype was detected a few times. The genes are TRBV7-2 and TRBJ2-7, with 7 positions matching TRBD2. With V trimmed by 1 base and J by 2 bases, 8 bases remained unmatched. CDR1 SGHTA and CDR2 FQGNSA come from the germline V gene. The CDR3 spans 16 residues. CDR3 amino acids: CASSLVGGSYTYEQYF. CDR3 bases: TGTGCCAGCAGCTTAGTAGGCGGGAGTTACACCTACGAGCAGTACTTC.